This record looks at one T cell receptor beta chain sequence and its context. Peripheral blood was drawn, roughly 10 milliliters per donor. This entry comes from a study of blood T cells in healthy people across ages. The authors ran a second PCR of about 7 to 11 cycles using a sample-barcoded 5' primer and a J-beta primer mix. A template-switch adaptor with 12 random nucleotides tagged each cDNA molecule. TCRdb re-analysed the 5' RACE reads in MiXCR, keeping a single row per CDR3 protein. The sample contains around 2 million distinct CDR3 sequences, about 39% of which appear only once. Sequencing was performed on blood. This TCR was recovered from a human donor in good health.

The DNA of the CDR3 is TGTGCCAGCAGCCAAGATAGTATTACAGCGGGGGGGCAGGGTGAGCAGTTCTTC. This sequence encodes CASSQDSITAGGQGEQFF. V gene TRBV4-2 combines with J gene TRBJ2-1; 10 bases align to TRBD2. The CDR3 is 18 amino acids. With V trimmed by 0 bases and J by 9 bases, 14 bases remained unmatched. From germline, CDR1 is LGHNA and CDR2 YNFKEQ.